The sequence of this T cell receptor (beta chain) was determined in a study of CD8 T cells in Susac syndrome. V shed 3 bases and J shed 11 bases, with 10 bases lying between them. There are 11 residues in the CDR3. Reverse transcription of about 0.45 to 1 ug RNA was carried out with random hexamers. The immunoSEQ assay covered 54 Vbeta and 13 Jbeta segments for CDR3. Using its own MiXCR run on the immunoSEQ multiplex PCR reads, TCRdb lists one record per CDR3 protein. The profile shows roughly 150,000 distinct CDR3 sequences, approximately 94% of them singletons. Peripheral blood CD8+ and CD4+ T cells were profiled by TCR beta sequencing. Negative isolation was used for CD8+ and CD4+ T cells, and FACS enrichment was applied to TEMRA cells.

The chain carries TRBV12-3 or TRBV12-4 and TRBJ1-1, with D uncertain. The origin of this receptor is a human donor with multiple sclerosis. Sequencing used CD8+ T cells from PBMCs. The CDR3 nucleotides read TGTGCCAGCAGTTTTTCCCAGGCGGCTTTCTTT. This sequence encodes CASSFSQAAFF.